These T cell receptor beta chains were read from a single sample in a study of blood T cell repertoires in COVID-19. The data were produced by immunoSEQ multiplex PCR, yet TCRdb's version contains in-frame clones alone and is incomplete. Among about 160,000 clones, more than 65% were seen once, and the ten largest hold over 9.5%. Sequenced: peripheral blood. These receptors were collected from a woman older than 75 with active or convalescent COVID-19. CDR3s include the opening cysteine and the closing phenylalanine or tryptophan. A D gene is named only where the DNA matches it firmly. Size tells how often a clone was seen (once, few, many) or the class of an expanded clone, and some rows leave it out.

clone_size | j_call | v_call | d_call | cdr3_nt | cdr3_aa
once | TRBJ2-3 | TRBV5-1 | - | TGCGCCAGCAGCTTGACCACGACTAGCACAGATACGCAGTATTTT | CASSLTTTSTDTQYF
few | TRBJ2-1 | TRBV9 | TRBD2 | TGTGCCAGCACAATTGCGGGAGCCTCCTACAATGAGCAGTTCTTC | CASTIAGASYNEQFF
- | TRBJ2-5 | TRBV3-1/TRBV3-2 | TRBD1 | TGTGCCAGCAGCCTAACGGGACAGGGGAAGACCCAGTACTTC | CASSLTGQGKTQYF
once | TRBJ1-2 | TRBV27 | TRBD1 | TGTGCCAGCAGTCCTCGACAGGGGGTTAACTATGGCTACACCTTC | CASSPRQGVNYGYTF
- | TRBJ2-7 | TRBV5-4 | TRBD2 | TGTGCCAGCAGCTTACGCGGGAGCGAGCAGTACTTC | CASSLRGSEQYF
- | TRBJ1-1 | TRBV5-1 | TRBD1 | TGCGCCAGCAGCTCTAATGATAGGGGGCCGGCTGAAGCTTTCTTT | CASSSNDRGPAEAFF
- | TRBJ1-1 | TRBV6-5 | - | TGTGCCAGCAGTTACCCCGGGGTGAACACTGAAGCTTTCTTT | CASSYPGVNTEAFF
- | TRBJ1-5 | TRBV5-1 | TRBD1 | TGCGCCAGCAGCTTGGGACAGGGTAGTCAGCCCCAGCATTTT | CASSLGQGSQPQHF
- | TRBJ2-2 | TRBV7-6 | TRBD2 | TGTGCCAGCAGCTCTTTAGCGGGAGAAGGCAGGGAGCTGTTTTTT | CASSSLAGEGRELFF
- | TRBJ2-2 | TRBV5-1 | TRBD1 | TGCGCCAGCAGCTATACACAGGGGACCGGGGAGCTGTTTTTT | CASSYTQGTGELFF
- | TRBJ1-6 | TRBV2 | TRBD1 | TGTGCCAGCAGTCGGGACAGTGGGAATTCACCCCTCCACTTT | CASSRDSGNSPLHF
- | TRBJ2-2 | TRBV9 | TRBD2 | TGTGCCAGCAGCTTAGTTGGACTAGCAGTGGCCGGGGAGCTGTTTTTT | CASSLVGLAVAGELFF
- | TRBJ2-7 | TRBV6-5 | TRBD1 | TGTGCCAGCCATATCGATGGACAGGGCTACGAGCAGTACTTC | CASHIDGQGYEQYF
- | TRBJ1-2 | TRBV19 | - | TGTGCCAGTAGTATAGTATTAAGCTCGGGAGGCTACACCTTC | CASSIVLSSGGYTF
- | TRBJ1-4 | TRBV4-1 | TRBD1 | TGCGCCAGCCAACTCTCCGGGACAGGGAATGAAAAACTGTTTTTT | CASQLSGTGNEKLFF
- | TRBJ2-3 | TRBV7-3 | - | TGTGCCAGCAGCTTAGCACGGGAGTCAGATACGCAGTATTTT | CASSLARESDTQYF
- | TRBJ2-1 | TRBV5-6 | - | TGTGCCAGCAGCTTGTTCCGGGGGACTTCTTCCTACAATGAGCAGTTCTTC | CASSLFRGTSSYNEQFF
- | TRBJ1-1 | TRBV10-2 | - | TGCGCCAGCAGCGTCAGTGACACTGAAGCTTTCTTT | CASSVSDTEAFF